This TCR beta chain is drawn from a study of OX40 agonist ivuxolimab in advanced cancers. Background on the study: Participants averaged 60 years of age (range 23 to 79) and were over 75% male.

V was pared by 6 bases and J by 2 bases, with 16 bases between. The germline gives CDR1 MNHEY, CDR2 SMNVEV (reference sequence). This CDR3 has 15 amino acids. Measured with immunoSEQ multiplex PCR; TCRdb has only the in-frame clones, and not every one. The sample has over 45,000 clones, approximately 86% seen once. The chain links TRBV27 to TRBJ1-1; perhaps TRBD1 as D (6 bases). Sample: CD4+ or CD8+ T cells sorted from blood, taken in a trial of the OX40 agonist ivuxolimab. This sequence originates from an adult with an advanced solid tumor such as melanoma, head and neck, liver or kidney cancer. CDR3 coding DNA: TGTGCCAGCAGCAAACCGGGACACCAAAACACTGAAGCTTTCTTT. Protein: CASSKPGHQNTEAFF.